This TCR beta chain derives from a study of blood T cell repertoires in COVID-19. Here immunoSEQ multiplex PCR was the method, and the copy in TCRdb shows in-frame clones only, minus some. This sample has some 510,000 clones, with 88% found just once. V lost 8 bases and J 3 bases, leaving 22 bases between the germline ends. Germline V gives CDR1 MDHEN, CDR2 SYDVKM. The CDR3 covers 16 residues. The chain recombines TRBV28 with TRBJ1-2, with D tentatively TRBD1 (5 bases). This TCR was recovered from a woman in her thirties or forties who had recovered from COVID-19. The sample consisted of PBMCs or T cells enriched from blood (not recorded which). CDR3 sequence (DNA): TGTGCCAGCGCCTTAGGTGGGCCCACAGGATACTATGGCTACACCTTC. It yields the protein CASALGGPTGYYGYTF.